This T cell receptor (beta chain) was documented in a study of CD8+ T cells in alopecia areata. Study-level findings and limits: Lesional tissue from the scalp (especially in alopecia totalis/universalis) showed higher clonality than normal scalp.

Extraction and reverse transcription of RNA yielded cDNA as the sequencing template. Here immunoSEQ multiplex PCR was the method, and the copy in TCRdb shows in-frame clones only, minus some. Of some 80,000 clones listed, approximately 64% are singletons. Treatment described: oral pan-JAK inhibitor, 5-10 mg twice daily. This clone was detected only a few times. The antigen remains unidentified. The TCR sequence derives from a human donor with alopecia areata. This specimen consisted of CD8+ T cells sorted from blood, obtained at week 24, from a patient treated with tofacitinib.

The DNA of the CDR3 is TGTGCCAGCAGTTTTGACAGAACTAACTATGGCTACACCTTC. Protein sequence: CASSFDRTNYGYTF. V and J are TRBV28 and TRBJ1-2, with D maybe TRBD1 (5 bases). Trimming took 3 bases from V and 0 from J, leaving 8 bases between them. Germline assignment: CDR1 MDHEN and CDR2 SYDVKM. CDR3 length equals 14 residues.